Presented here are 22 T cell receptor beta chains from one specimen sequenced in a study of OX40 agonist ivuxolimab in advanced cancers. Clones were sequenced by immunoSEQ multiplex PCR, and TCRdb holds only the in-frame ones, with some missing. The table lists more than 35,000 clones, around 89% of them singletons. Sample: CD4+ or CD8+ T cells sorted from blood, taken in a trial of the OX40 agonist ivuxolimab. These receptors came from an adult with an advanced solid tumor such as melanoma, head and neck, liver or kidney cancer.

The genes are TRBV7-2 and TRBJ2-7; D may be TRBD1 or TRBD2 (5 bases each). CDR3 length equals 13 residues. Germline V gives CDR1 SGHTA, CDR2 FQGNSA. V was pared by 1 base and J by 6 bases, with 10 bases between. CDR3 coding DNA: TGTGCCAGCAGCTTAGTTGGGGACGGCGAGCAGTACTTC. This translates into CASSLVGDGEQYF.

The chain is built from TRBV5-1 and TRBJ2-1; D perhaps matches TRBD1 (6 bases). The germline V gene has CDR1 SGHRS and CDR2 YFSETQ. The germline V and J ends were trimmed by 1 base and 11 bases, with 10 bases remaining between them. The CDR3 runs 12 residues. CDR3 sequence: CASSLQGRQQFF. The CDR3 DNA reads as TGCGCCAGCAGCTTGCAGGGGCGGCAGCAGTTCTTC.

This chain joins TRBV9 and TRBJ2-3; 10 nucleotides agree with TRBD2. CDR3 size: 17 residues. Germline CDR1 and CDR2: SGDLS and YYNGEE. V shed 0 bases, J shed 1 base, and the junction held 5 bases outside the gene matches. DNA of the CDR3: TGTGCCAGCAGCGTAGAAATAGCGGGGGGCCGCACAGATACGCAGTATTTT. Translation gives CASSVEIAGGRTDTQYF.

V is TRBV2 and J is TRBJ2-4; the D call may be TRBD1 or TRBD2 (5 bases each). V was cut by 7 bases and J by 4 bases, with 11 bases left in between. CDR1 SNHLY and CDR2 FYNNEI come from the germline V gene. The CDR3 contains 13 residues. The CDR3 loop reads CASTGTDKNIQYF. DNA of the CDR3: TGTGCCAGCACCGGGACGGATAAAAACATTCAGTACTTC.

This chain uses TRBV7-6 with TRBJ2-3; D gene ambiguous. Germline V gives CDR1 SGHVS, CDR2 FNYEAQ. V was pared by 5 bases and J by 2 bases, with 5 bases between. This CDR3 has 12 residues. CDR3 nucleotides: TGTGCCAGCAGCCAGCTCACAGATACGCAGTATTTT. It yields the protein CASSQLTDTQYF.

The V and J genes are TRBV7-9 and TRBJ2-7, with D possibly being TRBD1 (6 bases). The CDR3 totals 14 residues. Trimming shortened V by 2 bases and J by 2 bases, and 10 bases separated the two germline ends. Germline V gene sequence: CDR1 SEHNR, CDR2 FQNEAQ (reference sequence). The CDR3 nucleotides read TGTGCCAGCAGCTTACCTGACAGGCCCTACGAGCAGTACTTC. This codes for CASSLPDRPYEQYF.

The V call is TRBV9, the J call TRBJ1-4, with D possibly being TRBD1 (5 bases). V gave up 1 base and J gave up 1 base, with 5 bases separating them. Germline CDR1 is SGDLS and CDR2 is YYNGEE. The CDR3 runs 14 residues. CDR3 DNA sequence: TGTGCCAGCAGCGTACAGGGAACTAATGAAAAACTGTTTTTT. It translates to CASSVQGTNEKLFF.

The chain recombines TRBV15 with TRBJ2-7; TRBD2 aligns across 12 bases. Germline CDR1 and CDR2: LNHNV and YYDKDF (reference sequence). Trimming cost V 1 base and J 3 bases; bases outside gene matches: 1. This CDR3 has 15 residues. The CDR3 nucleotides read TGTGCCACCAGCAGAGGACTAGCGGGGGACTACGAGCAGTACTTC. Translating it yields CATSRGLAGDYEQYF.

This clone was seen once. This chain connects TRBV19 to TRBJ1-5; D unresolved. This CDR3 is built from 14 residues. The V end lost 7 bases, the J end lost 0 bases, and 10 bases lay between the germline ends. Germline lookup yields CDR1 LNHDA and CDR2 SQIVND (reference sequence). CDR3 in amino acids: CASTPINSNQPQHF. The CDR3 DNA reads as TGTGCCAGTACTCCGATTAATAGCAATCAGCCCCAGCATTTT.

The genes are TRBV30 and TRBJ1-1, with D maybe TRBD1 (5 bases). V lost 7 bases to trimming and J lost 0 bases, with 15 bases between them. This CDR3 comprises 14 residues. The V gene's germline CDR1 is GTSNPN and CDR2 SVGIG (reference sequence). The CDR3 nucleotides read TGTGCCTCGAGGGCCCTGGGGGTGAACACTGAAGCTTTCTTT. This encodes CASRALGVNTEAFF.

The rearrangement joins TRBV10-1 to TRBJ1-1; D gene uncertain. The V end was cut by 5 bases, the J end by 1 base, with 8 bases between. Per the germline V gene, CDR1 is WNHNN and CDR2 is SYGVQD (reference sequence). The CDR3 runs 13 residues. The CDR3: CASSTGPNTEAFF. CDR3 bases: TGCGCCAGCAGTACCGGGCCGAACACTGAAGCTTTCTTT.

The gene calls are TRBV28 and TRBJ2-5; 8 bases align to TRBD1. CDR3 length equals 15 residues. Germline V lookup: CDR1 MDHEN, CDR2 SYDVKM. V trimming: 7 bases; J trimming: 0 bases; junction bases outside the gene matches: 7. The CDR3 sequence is CASTPTGAYQETQYF. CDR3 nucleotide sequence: TGTGCCAGCACCCCGACAGGGGCCTACCAAGAGACCCAGTACTTC.

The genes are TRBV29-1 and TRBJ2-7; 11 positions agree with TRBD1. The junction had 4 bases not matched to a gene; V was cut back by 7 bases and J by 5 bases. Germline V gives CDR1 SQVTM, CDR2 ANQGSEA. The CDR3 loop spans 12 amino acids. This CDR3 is CSAMGQGDEQYF. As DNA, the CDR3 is TGCAGCGCTATGGGACAGGGGGACGAGCAGTACTTC.

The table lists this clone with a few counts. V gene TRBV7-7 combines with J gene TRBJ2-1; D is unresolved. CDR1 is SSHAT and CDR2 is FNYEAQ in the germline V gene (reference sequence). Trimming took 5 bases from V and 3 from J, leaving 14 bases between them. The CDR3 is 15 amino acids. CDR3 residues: CASSQIDGDYNEQFF. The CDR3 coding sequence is TGTGCCAGCAGCCAAATCGACGGTGACTACAATGAGCAGTTCTTC.

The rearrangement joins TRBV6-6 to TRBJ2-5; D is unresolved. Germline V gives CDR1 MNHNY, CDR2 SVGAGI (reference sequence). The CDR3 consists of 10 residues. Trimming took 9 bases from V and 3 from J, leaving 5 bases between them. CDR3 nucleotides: TGTGCCAGTTACAAAGAGACCCAGTACTTC. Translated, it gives CASYKETQYF.

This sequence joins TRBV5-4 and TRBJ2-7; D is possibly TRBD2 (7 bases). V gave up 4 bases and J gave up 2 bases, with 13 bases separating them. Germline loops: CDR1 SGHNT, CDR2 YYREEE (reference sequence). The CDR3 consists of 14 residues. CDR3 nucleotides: TGTGCCAGCAGCAATCGGGGGGCTCCCTACGAGCAGTACTTC. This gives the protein CASSNRGAPYEQYF.

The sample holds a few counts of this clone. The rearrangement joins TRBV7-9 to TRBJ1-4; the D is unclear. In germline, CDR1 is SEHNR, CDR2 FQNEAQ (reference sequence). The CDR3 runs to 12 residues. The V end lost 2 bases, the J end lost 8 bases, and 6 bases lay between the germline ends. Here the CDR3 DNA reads TGTGCCAGCAGCTTACGGAGCGAAAAACTGTTTTTT. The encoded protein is CASSLRSEKLFF.

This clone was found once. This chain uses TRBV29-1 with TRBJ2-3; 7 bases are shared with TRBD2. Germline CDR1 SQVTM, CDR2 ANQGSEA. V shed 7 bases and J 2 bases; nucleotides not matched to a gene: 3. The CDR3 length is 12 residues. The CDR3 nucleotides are TGCAGCGCCCGGGACTACACAGATACGCAGTATTTT. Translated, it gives CSARDYTDTQYF.

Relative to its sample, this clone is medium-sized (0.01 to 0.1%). CDR3 residues: CASSLSGGSSYNEQFF. CDR3 nucleotide sequence: TGTGCCAGCAGCTTAAGCGGGGGGAGCTCCTACAATGAGCAGTTCTTC. The V gene is TRBV7-3, the J gene TRBJ2-1; 8 bases match TRBD2. The J segment lost 0 bases and the V segment lost 1 base, leaving 2 bases of the junction unmatched. Germline CDR1 reads SGHTA; CDR2 reads FQGTGA. CDR3 length equals 16 residues. Drawing the rest from reference TRBV7-3 and TRBJ2-1, the complete variable domain is GAGVSQTPSNKVTEKGKYVELRCDPISGHTALYWYRQSLGQGPEFLIYFQGTGAADDSGLPNDRFFAVRPEGSVSTLKIQRTERGDSAVYLCASSLSGGSSYNEQFFGPGTRLTVL.

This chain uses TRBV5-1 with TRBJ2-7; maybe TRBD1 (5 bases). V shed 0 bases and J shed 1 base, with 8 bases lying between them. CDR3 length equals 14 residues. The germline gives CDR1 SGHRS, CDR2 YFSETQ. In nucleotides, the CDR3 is TGCGCCAGCAGCTTGGCCGCAGGGTCCTACGAGCAGTACTTC. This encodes CASSLAAGSYEQYF.

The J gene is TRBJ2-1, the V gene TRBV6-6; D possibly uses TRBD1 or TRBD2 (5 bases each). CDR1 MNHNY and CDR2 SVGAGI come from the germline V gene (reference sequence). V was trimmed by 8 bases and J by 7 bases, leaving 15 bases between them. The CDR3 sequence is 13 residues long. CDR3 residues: CASRDPGLNEQFF. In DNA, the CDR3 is TGTGCCAGCCGGGACCCCGGCCTGAATGAGCAGTTCTTC.

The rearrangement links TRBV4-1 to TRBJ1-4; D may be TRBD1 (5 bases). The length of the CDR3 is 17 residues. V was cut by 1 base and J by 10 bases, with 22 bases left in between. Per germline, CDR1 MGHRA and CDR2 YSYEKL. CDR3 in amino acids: CASSQAYLVSGGAKLFF. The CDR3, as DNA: TGCGCCAGCAGCCAAGCTTATTTGGTCTCAGGAGGGGCAAAACTGTTTTTT.